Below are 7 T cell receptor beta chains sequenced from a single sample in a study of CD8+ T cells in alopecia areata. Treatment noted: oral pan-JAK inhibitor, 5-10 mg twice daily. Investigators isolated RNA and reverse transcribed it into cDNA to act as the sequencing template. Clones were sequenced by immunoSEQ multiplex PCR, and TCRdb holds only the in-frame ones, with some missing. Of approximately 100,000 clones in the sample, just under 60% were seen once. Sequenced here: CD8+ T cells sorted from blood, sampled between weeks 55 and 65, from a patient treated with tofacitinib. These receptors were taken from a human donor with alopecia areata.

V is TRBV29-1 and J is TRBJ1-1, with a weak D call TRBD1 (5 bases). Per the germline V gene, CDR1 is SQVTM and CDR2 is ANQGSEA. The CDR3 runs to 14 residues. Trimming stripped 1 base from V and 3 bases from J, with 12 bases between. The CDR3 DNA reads TGCAGCGTTGAAGTGATAGGGACGGACACTGAAGCTTTCTTT. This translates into CSVEVIGTDTEAFF.

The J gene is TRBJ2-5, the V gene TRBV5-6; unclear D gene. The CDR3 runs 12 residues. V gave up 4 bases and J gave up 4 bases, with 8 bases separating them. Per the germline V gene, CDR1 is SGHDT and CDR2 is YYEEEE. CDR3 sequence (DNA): TGTGCCAGCAGCACCCAAATAGAGACCCAGTACTTC. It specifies CASSTQIETQYF.

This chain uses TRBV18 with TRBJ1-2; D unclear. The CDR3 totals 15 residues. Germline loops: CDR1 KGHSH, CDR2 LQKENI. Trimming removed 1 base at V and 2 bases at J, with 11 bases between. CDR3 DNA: TGTGCCAGCTCACCACGAATGCTGGACAACTATGGCTACACCTTC. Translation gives CASSPRMLDNYGYTF.

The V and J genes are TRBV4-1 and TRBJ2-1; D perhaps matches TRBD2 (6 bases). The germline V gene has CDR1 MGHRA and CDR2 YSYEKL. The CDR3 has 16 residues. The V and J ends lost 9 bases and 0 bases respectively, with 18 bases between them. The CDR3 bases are TGCGCCAGGTCGCCCAAGCGGGTTCTCTCCTACAATGAGCAGTTCTTC. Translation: CARSPKRVLSYNEQFF.

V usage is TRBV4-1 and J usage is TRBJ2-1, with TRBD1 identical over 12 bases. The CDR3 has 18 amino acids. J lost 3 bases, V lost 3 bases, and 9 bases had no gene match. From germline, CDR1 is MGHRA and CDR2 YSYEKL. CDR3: CASSHQGQGALYYNEQFF. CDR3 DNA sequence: TGCGCCAGCAGCCACCAGGGACAGGGGGCCCTTTACTACAATGAGCAGTTCTTC.

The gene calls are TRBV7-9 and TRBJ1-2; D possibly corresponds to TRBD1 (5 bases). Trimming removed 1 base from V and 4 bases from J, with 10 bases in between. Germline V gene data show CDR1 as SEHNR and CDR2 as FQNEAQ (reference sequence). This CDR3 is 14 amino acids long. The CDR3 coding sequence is TGTGCCAGCAGCTTAGGACAGAGCGGCTATGGCTACACCTTC. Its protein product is CASSLGQSGYGYTF. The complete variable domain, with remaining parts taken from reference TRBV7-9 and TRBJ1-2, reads DTGVSQNPRHKITKRGQNVTFRCDPISEHNRLYWYRQTLGQGPEFLTYFQNEAQLEKSRLLSDRFSAERPKGSFSTLEIQRTEQGDSAMYLCASSLGQSGYGYTFGSGTRLTVV.

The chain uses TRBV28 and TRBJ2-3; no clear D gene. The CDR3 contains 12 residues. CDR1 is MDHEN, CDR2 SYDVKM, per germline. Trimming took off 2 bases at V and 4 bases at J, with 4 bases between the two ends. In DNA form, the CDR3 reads TGTGCCAGCAGTTTAAGGTCAGATACGCAGTATTTT. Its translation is CASSLRSDTQYF.